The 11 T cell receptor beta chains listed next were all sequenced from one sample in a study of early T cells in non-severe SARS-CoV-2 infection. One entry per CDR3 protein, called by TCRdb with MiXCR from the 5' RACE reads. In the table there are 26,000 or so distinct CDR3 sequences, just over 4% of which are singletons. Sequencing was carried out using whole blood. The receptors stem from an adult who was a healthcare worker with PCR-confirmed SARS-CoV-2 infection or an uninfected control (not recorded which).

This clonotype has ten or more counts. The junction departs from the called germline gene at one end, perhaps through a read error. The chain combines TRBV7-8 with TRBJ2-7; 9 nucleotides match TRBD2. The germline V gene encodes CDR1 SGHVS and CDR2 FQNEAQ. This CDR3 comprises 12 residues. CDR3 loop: CASSLAGTSFEF. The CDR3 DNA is TGTGCCAGCAGCTTAGCAGGGACTAGCTTCGAGTTC.

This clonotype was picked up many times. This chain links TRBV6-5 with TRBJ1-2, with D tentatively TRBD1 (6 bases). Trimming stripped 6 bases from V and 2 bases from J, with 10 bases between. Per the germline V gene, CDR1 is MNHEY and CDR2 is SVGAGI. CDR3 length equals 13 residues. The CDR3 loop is CASRAGVNYGYTF. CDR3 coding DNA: TGTGCCAGCAGGGCAGGGGTGAACTATGGCTACACCTTC.

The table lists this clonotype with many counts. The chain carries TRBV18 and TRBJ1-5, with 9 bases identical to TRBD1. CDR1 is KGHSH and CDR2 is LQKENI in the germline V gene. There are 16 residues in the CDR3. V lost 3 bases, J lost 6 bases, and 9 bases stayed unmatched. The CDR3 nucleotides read TGTGCCAGCTCACCGCTTCCGGGGGGACAGGGTCAGCCCCAGCATTTT. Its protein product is CASSPLPGGQGQPQHF.

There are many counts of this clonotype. Here the CDR3 reads CASSQDREGASGNTIYF. CDR3 bases: TGTGCCAGCAGCCAAGATAGAGAGGGGGCTTCTGGAAACACCATATATTTT. V usage is TRBV3-1 and J usage is TRBJ1-3; 7 bases are a match to TRBD1. The CDR3 runs 17 residues. The V and J ends lost 0 bases and 1 base, in that order; junction bases with no gene match: 6. Germline lookup yields CDR1 LGHDT and CDR2 YNNKEL (reference sequence).

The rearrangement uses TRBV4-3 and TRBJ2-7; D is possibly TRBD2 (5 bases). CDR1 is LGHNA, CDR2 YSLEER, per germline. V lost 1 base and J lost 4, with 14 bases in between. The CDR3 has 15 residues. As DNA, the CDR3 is TGCGCCAGCAGCCAAGGGCTAGCCTCCAGGTACGAGCAGTACTTC. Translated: CASSQGLASRYEQYF.

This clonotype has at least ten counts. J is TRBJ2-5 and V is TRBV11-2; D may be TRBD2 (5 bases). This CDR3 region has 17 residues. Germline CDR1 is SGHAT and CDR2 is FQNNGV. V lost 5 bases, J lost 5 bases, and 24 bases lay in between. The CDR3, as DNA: TGTGCCAGCAGCCTAGGGCCCTCATTTGGAGGTCAGGAGACCCAGTACTTC. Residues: CASSLGPSFGGQETQYF.

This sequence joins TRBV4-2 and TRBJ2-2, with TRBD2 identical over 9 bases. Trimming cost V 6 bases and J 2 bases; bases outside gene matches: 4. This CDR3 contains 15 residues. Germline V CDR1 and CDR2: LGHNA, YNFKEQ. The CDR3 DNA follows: TGTGCCAGCAGTCCTAGCGGGGCTAACACCGGGGAGCTGTTTTTT. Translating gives CASSPSGANTGELFF.

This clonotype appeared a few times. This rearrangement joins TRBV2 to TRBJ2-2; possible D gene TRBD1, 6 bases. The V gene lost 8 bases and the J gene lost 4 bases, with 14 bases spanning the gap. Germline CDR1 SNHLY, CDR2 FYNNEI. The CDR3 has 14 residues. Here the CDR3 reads CASHLQGRTGELFF. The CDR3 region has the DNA TGTGCCAGCCATCTCCAGGGGCGCACCGGGGAGCTGTTTTTT.

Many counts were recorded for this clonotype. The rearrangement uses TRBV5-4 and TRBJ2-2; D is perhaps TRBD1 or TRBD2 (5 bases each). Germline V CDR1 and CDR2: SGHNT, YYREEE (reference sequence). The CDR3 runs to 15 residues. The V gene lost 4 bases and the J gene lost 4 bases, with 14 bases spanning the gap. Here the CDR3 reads CASSPGTVTTGELFF. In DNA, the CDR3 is TGTGCCAGCAGCCCCGGGACGGTGACCACCGGGGAGCTGTTTTTT.

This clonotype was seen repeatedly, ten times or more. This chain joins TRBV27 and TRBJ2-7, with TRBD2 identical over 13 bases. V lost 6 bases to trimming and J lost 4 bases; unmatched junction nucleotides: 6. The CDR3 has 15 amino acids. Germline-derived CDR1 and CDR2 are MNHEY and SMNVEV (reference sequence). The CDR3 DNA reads TGTGCCAGCAGACCCGGACTAGCGGGAGTGTACGAGCAGTACTTC. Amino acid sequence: CASRPGLAGVYEQYF.

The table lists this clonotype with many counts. The DNA of the CDR3 is TGTGCCAGCAGCCCAAGCGGGAGTGCAGATACGCAGTATTTT. This gives the protein CASSPSGSADTQYF. This chain joins TRBV5-4 and TRBJ2-3; the match to TRBD2 covers 8 bases. Per the germline V gene, CDR1 is SGHNT and CDR2 is YYREEE (reference sequence). The CDR3 spans 14 residues. The ends lost 4 bases at V and 4 bases at J; junction bases unmatched: 5.